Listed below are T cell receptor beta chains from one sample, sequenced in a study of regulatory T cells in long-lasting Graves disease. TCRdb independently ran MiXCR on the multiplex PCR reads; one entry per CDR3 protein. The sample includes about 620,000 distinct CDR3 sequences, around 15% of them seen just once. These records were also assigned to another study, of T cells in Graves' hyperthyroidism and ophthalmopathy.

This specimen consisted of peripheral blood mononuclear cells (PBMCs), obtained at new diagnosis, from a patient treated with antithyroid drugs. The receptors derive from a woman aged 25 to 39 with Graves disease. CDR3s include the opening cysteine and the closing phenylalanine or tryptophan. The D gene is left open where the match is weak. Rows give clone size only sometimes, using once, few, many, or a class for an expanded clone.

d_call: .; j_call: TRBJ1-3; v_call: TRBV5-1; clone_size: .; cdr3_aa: CASSSGTPSGNTIYF; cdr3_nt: TGCGCCAGCAGCTCCGGGACACCGTCTGGAAACACCATATATTTT
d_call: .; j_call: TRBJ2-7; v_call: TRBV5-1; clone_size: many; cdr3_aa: CASSLDMGSAQYF; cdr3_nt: TGCGCCAGCAGCCTAGATATGGGTTCCGCGCAGTACTTC
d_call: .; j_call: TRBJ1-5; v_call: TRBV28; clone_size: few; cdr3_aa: CASRTKIYSNQPQHF; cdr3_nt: TGTGCCAGCAGAACTAAAATCTATAGCAATCAGCCCCAGCATTTT
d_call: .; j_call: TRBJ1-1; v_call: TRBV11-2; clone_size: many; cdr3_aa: CASSPLSGATEAFF; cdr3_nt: TGTGCCAGCAGCCCGCTTTCGGGTGCCACTGAAGCTTTCTTT
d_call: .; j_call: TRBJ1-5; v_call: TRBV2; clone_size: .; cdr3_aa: CASNRECSNQPQHF; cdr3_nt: TGTGCCAGTAACAGGGAGTGTAGCAATCAGCCCCAGCATTTT
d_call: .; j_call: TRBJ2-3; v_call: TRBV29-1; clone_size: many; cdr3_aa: CSVETSGVQYF; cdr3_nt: TGCAGCGTTGAAACCTCGGGAGTGCAGTATTTT
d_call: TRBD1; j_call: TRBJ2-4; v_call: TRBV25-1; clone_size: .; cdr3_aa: CASSPTQGVNSKNIQYF; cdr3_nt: TGTGCCAGCAGTCCAACACAGGGGGTTAACTCCAAAAACATTCAGTACTTC
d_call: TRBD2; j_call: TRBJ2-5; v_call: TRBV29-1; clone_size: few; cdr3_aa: CSGRGGETIQETQYF; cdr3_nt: TGCAGCGGCCGGGGGGGCGAAACAATCCAAGAGACCCAGTACTTC
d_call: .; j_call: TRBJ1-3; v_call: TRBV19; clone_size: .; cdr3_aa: CASDRGTDYSGNTIYF; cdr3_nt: TGTGCCAGTGACCGCGGGACGGACTACTCTGGAAACACCATATATTTT
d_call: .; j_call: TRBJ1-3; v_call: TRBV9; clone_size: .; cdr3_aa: CASSIDSLSGNTIYF; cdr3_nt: TGTGCCAGCAGCATAGACAGTCTCTCTGGAAACACCATATATTTT
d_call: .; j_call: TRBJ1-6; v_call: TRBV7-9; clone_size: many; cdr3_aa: CASSLVGGRSPLHF; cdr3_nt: TGTGCCAGCAGCTTAGTGGGGGGGAGATCACCCCTCCACTTT
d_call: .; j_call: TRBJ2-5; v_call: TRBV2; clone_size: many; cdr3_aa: CASIFSAKETQYF; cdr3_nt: TGTGCCAGCATTTTTTCTGCCAAAGAGACCCAGTACTTC
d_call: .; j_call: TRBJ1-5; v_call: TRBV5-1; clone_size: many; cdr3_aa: CASSLDGNNQPQHF; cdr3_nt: TGTGCCAGCAGCTTGGACGGGAACAATCAGCCCCAGCATTTT
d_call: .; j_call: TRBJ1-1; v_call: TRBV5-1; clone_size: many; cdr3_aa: CASSLMNTGTEAFF; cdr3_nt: TGCGCCAGCAGCTTGATGAACACGGGGACTGAAGCTTTCTTT
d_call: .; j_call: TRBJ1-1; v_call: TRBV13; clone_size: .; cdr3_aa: CASSSGGETEAFF; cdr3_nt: TGCGCCAGCAGCTCGGGAGGGGAGACTGAAGCTTTCTTT
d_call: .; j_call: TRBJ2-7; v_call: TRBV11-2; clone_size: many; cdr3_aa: CASSSKYSYEQYF; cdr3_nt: TGTGCCAGCAGCTCAAAGTACTCCTACGAGCAGTACTTC
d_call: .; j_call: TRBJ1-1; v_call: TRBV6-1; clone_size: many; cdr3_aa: CASRTQGSDTEAFF; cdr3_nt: TGTGCCAGCAGGACACAGGGTTCAGACACTGAAGCTTTCTTT
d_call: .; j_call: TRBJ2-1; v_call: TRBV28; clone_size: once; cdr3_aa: CATANWGYNEQFF; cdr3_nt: TGTGCCACCGCTAATTGGGGCTACAATGAGCAGTTCTTC
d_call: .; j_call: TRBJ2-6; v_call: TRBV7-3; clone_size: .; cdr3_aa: CASSSEGRSGANVLTF; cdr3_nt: TGTGCCAGCAGCTCGGAGGGACGCTCTGGGGCCAACGTCCTGACTTTC
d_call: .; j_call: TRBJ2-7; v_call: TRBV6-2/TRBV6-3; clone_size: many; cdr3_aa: CASSSGTLREDEQYF; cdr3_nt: TGTGCCAGCAGTTCTGGGACCCTCCGGGAAGACGAGCAGTACTTC
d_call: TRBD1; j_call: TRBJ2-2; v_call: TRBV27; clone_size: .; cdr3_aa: CASSRQGASGELFF; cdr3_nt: TGTGCCAGCAGTCGCCAGGGGGCATCCGGGGAGCTGTTTTTT
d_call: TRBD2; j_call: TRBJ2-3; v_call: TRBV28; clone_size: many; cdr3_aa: CAIGGLGPDTQYF; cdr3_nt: TGTGCCATCGGGGGGTTGGGTCCAGATACGCAGTATTTT
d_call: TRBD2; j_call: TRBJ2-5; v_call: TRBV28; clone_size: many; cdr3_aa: CASSVYVLAGTKKETQYF; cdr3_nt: TGTGCCAGCTCGGTGTACGTGCTAGCGGGAACTAAAAAAGAGACCCAGTACTTC
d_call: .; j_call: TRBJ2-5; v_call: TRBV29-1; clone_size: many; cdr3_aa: CSVERAQETQYF; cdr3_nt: TGCAGCGTTGAAAGGGCCCAAGAGACCCAGTACTTC
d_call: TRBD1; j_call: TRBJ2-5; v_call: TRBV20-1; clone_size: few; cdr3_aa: CSARGGQGLETQYF; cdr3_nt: TGCAGTGCTAGAGGGGGACAGGGTTTGGAGACCCAGTACTTC
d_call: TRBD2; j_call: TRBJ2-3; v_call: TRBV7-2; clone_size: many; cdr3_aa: CASSLEREGLDTQYF; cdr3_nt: TGTGCCAGCAGCTTAGAGCGGGAGGGGCTAGATACGCAGTATTTT
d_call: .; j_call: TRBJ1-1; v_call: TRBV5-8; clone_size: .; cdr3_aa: CASSHHSQKRGLEAFF; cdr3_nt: TGCGCCAGCAGCCATCACAGTCAGAAACGGGGGCTCGAAGCTTTCTTT
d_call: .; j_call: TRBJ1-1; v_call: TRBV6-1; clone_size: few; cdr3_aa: CASSVSLGTEAFF; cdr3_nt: TGTGCCAGCAGCGTTAGTTTGGGCACTGAAGCTTTCTTT
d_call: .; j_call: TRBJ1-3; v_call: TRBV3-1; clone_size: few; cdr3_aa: CASSPSLQAGNTIYF; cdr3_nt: TGTGCCAGCAGCCCCTCCCTGCAGGCTGGAAACACCATATATTTT
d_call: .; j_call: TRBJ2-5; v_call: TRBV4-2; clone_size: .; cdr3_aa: CASSQVGVTQETQYF; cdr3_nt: TGTGCCAGCAGCCAAGTTGGAGTAACCCAAGAGACCCAGTACTTC
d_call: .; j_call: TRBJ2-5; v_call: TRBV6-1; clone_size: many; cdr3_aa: CASSNTLNQETQYF; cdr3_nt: TGTGCCAGCAGTAACACACTTAACCAAGAGACCCAGTACTTC
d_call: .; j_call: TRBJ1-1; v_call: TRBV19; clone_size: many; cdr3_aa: CACLRGGLNTEAFF; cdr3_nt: TGTGCCTGCTTGAGGGGAGGTTTGAACACTGAAGCTTTCTTT
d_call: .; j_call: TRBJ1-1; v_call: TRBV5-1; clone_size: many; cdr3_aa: CASSPGGGETEAFF; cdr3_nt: TGCGCCAGCAGCCCAGGTGGTGGAGAGACTGAAGCTTTCTTT
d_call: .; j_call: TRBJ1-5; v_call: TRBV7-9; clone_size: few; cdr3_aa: CASSTGTLSQPQHF; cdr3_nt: TGTGCCAGCAGTACGGGGACCCTCAGTCAGCCCCAGCATTTT
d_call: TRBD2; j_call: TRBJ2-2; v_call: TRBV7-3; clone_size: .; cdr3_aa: CASSSRGTSGAFGELFF; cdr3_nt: TGTGCCAGCAGCTCTAGAGGGACTAGCGGGGCATTCGGGGAGCTGTTTTTT
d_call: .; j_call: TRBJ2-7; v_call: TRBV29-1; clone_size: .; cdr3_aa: CSVLRGYEQYF; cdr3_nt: TGCAGCGTTCTTAGGGGTTACGAGCAGTACTTC
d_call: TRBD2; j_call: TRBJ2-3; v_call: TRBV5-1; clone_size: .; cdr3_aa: CASSARAGGSTDTQYF; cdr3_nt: TGCGCCAGCAGCGCCCGAGCGGGAGGGAGCACAGATACGCAGTATTTT
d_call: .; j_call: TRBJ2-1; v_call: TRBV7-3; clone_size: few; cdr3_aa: CASSAEGGLPTNEQFF; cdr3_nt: TGTGCCAGCAGCGCGGAGGGAGGCCTTCCAACCAATGAGCAGTTCTTC
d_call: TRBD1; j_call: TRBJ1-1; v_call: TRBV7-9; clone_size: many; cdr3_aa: CASSIPGGTEAFF; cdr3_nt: TGTGCCAGCAGCATCCCAGGGGGCACTGAAGCTTTCTTT
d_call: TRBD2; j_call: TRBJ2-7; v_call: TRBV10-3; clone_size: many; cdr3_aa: CAIRGGDPVGYEQYF; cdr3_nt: TGTGCCATCAGGGGGGGGGATCCGGTAGGCTACGAGCAGTACTTC
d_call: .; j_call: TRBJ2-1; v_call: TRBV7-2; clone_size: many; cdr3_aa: CANSHREKGHEQFF; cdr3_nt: TGTGCCAACTCTCATAGGGAAAAGGGCCATGAGCAGTTCTTC